This T cell receptor beta chain was documented in a study of CD8+CD57+ T cells in acquired aplastic anemia (dated by TCRdb to 2017 to 2018). Broadly, across the study: On average, sorted CD4+ and CD8+ cells yielded 3.2 ug of extracted DNA, with a range of about 0.19 to 30 ug. An average of approximately 10 million reads for CD4+ cells and 11 million to 12 million reads for CD8+ cells was obtained from healthy donor samples. The paper as a whole reports these results and caveats: Twenty-nine CD8+ CDR3 sequences were found in both patients and controls but appeared to be highly expressed in patients and within the immunodominant clones of the patients. No significant difference in CD8+ Simpson's diversity was found between patients and healthy controls (P=0.060).

TCR beta VDJ combination and CDR3 sequence profiling used genomic DNA as the template. An Illumina HiSeq 2000 was the platform used for TCR repertoire sequencing. Regarding the original processing steps: TRBV/TRBJ rearrangement plots, CDR3 size and DJ length profiles, and Simpson's diversity index were used to assess repertoires. Whichever DNA sequence was most abundant in the deep sequencing data was defined as the immunodominant clone. CDR3 amino acid sequences were checked for sharing across subjects and were also compared against the VDJdb database and published repertoires. The public reads were reanalyzed by TCRdb: fastp trimming at Q25, MiXCR alignment, in-frame beta chains only. Rows with a matching CDR3 protein are joined into one entry that keeps the most common DNA and genes. The V and J calls were determined by TCRdb, not by the authors. Recorded for this sample are 80,000 or so distinct CDR3 sequences; over 35% of them occurred a single time. The ten top clones hold around 63% of the sample.

With regard to this clonotype: The antigen this receptor binds is unknown. Base quality data are lacking; no much larger clone is found one base away.

V ends up 0 bases short and J 10 bases short, with an unmatched junction base count of 5. The CDR3, cysteine through phenylalanine, is 14 amino acids long. Here the CDR3 DNA is all that survives: 42 bases in frame from base 1. CDR1 and CDR2, per the germline V gene, are SGHNT and YENEEA. In this study, sorted CD4+ and CD8+ T cells from the blood of healthy subjects and of severe aplastic anemia patients had their TCR repertoires deep-sequenced. Ficoll-Paque density gradient centrifugation was used to isolate peripheral blood mononuclear cells. Before DNA was extracted, CD4+ and CD8+ T cells were sorted using either FACS or magnetic beads.

Sequencing was performed on sorted CD4+, CD8+, or CD8+CD57+ T cells (not recorded which) from PBMCs. The receptor comes from a human donor in good health, serving as a control. The receptor chain draws on TRBV11-3 and TRBJ1-1; 10 bases in the middle match TRBD1. The nucleotides read TGTGCCAGCAGCTTAGATTCCGACAGGGGGCCAGCTTTCTTT. Translated, this is CASSLDSDRGPAFF.